This T cell receptor (beta chain) was sequenced in a study of radiotherapy plus CTLA-4 blockade in lung cancer. TCRdb's table, derived via immunoSEQ multiplex PCR, lists solely in-frame clones and lacks some. This table holds roughly 53,000 clones, 80% to 90% found once. The CDR3 totals 16 residues. The V gene's germline CDR1 is SGHAT and CDR2 FQDESV (reference sequence). After removal of 4 bases from V and 7 bases from J, the junction contained 5 bases not matched to a gene. V usage is TRBV11-1 and J usage is TRBJ2-2, with 14 bases identical to TRBD2. This specimen consisted of peripheral blood, obtained from a patient treated with radiotherapy plus ipilimumab. The origin of this receptor is a human donor with non-small cell lung cancer whose response to radiotherapy plus ipilimumab could not be evaluated. CDR3 amino acids: CASSSGTSGRGGELFF. The DNA of the CDR3 is TGTGCCAGCAGCTCCGGGACTAGCGGGAGAGGCGGGGAGCTGTTTTTT.